One and the same sample provided the 5 T cell receptor beta chains below, sequenced in a study of regulatory T cells in long-lasting Graves disease. As for time point: newly diagnosed GD, antithyroid drugs for less than 3 months. There was RNA extracted from PBMCs, and the TCR library was made from it. Both iRepertoire HTBI primers and Arm-PCR of CDR3 regions were used to build the TCR beta libraries. TCRdb itself ran the multiplex PCR reads through MiXCR, one entry per CDR3 protein. The sample comprises roughly 420,000 distinct CDR3 sequences, around 15% of which are singletons, and approximately 22% rests with the top ten. This same sample was also taken into another study, of T cells in Graves' hyperthyroidism and ophthalmopathy.

The material was peripheral blood mononuclear cells (PBMCs), obtained at new diagnosis, from a patient treated with antithyroid drugs. The receptor set was obtained from a woman aged 18-29 years with Graves disease.

This clonotype was seen ten or more times. The CDR3 nucleotides are TGTGCCAGCAGTTTTGCGGACTCCTACGAGCAGTACTTC. Amino acids: CASSFADSYEQYF. The chain employs TRBV6-5 and TRBJ2-7, with D unresolved. The V and J ends lost 4 bases and 0 bases respectively, with 7 bases between them. The CDR3 totals 13 residues. The V gene's germline CDR1 is MNHEY and CDR2 SVGAGI.

This sequence joins TRBV12-3 or TRBV12-4 and TRBJ1-2, with TRBD1 matching 9 bases. The CDR3 extends over 14 amino acids. V trimming: 8 bases; J trimming: 1 base; junction bases outside the gene matches: 5. The CDR3: CASGGQGGNYGYTF. CDR3 DNA sequence: TGTGCCAGCGGGGGACAGGGCGGTAACTATGGCTACACCTTC.

Many counts were recorded for this clonotype. The J gene is TRBJ1-1, the V gene TRBV5-1; a possible D gene is TRBD1 (5 bases). CDR1 and CDR2 from the germline V gene are SGHRS and YFSETQ. V was pared by 4 bases and J by 4 bases, with 14 bases between. The CDR3 length is 14 residues. The CDR3 region has the DNA TGCGCCAGCAGCCGGGGACCGAAGGGCACTGAAGCTTTCTTT. This gives the protein CASSRGPKGTEAFF.

This clonotype turned up a few times. The CDR3 DNA sequence: TGCAGCGTTGAAGGGATTTCCTACGAGCAGTACTTC. This gives the protein CSVEGISYEQYF. V gene TRBV29-1 combines with J gene TRBJ2-7, with D unclear. This CDR3 has 12 residues. Per the germline V gene, CDR1 is SQVTM and CDR2 is ANQGSEA. Trimming removed 1 base from V and 1 base from J, with 5 bases in between.

Comments on this clonotype: Given the absence of the conserved phenylalanine or tryptophan at the CDR3 end, a read error is likely. The chain combines TRBV30 with TRBJ1-5; weak D call: TRBD1 (5 bases). The CDR3 spans 14 residues. V was shortened by 1 base and J by 1 base, with 8 bases between the two germline ends. Germline assignment: CDR1 GTSNPN and CDR2 SVGIG (reference sequence). The CDR3 reads CAWSGAGSNQPQHL. CDR3 bases: TGTGCCTGGAGTGGGGCAGGGAGCAATCAGCCCCAGCATCTT.